This TCR beta chain was profiled in a study of brain T cells in children with intractable seizures (dated by TCRdb to the early 2020s). Study-level background: Resected brain tissue from 45 to 60 pediatric epilepsy surgery cases was first screened for immune gene transcripts using a NanoString immunology panel. Of the 12 selected surgery cases, pre-surgery blood was also sequenced for eight, so four had brain tissue only. Study-wide conclusions, independent of this receptor: Viral specificity was inferred solely from CDR3 sequence similarity, and the HCMV serostatus of the patients was not known. Because sequencing depth differed between pre- and post-surgery blood, the absence of clones from the pre-surgery sample may reflect undersampling.

The label giving this sample's time point can be read as: resected brain tissue, or blood drawn just prior to surgery. The surgery cases showing the highest brain T cell transcript signatures were chosen for TCR beta chain sequencing of brain tissue and, when available, of blood. Before surgery, the patients had been given at least one anti-epileptic drug. The TCR-sequenced patients were children whose drug-resistant epilepsy was caused by tuberous sclerosis complex, focal cortical dysplasia, Rasmussen encephalitis or hemimegalencephaly. The blood samples were collected right before the epilepsy surgery. The Monarch genomic DNA purification kit was used to extract bulk genomic DNA from unsorted brain tissue and whole blood. Regarding this clone: It lacks a known antigen. No much larger clonotype is one base removed from it; base qualities were not supplied.

The immunoSEQ assay was used to generate TCR beta chain sequences from genomic DNA. For the original study's pipeline: CDR3 sequences that did not begin with the conserved framework cysteine at position 104 were removed by hand. To get clonality, the normalized Shannon's Diversity Index was subtracted from one, giving values from 0 (maximal diversity) to 1 (oligoclonal). To check whether a given CDR3 had different frequencies in two samples, for example brain versus blood, chi-squared comparison-of-proportions tests were used. Public clonotypes were identified by searching immuneACCESS, and similarity to known antiviral clonotypes was assessed with the VDJdb browser. Held by TCRdb, this immuneACCESS table contains in-frame sequences only and omits some clones. Under half of the omission traces to an unresolved V gene where checked; the cause of the rest is unknown. That table supplies the V and J calls and clone size; D and trimming were determined from the DNA. The sample profile shows about 64,000 clones; 95% to 96% of them were found once. The top ten clonotypes cover 0.35% to 0.4% of the sample.

There are 17 amino acids in the CDR3, from cysteine to phenylalanine inclusive. Kept here is only the CDR3 DNA, which spans 51 bases and is read in frame from base 1. From the germline V gene (reference sequence), CDR1 is MNHNY and CDR2 is SVGAGI. The junction carries 24 bases between V and J, which are trimmed by 5 bases and 5 bases respectively. The sample here was peripheral blood, taken at surgery. This sequence uses TRBV6-6 and TRBJ1-1, with TRBD1 perhaps the D gene, on 6 matching bases. The sequence was obtained from a boy under three years old with focal cortical dysplasia and intractable seizures. The nucleotide sequence reads TGTGCCAGCAGTCTCCGGGACACCCTTCGTCTTGGGACTGAAGCTTTCTTT. It encodes CASSLRDTLRLGTEAFF.